The sequence of this T cell receptor beta chain was determined in a study of chemoradiotherapy in HPV16-positive cancers. Repeated repertoire sampling spanned the course of chemoradiotherapy. The CDR3 totals 14 residues. CDR1 is SGHDT, CDR2 YYEEEE, per germline. V was pared by 0 bases and J by 4 bases, with 10 bases between. TCRdb's copy holds only in-frame clones and misses some; the assay was immunoSEQ multiplex PCR. The sample contains about 53,000 clones, under 95% of which appear only once. The sample was blood, taken from a patient who underwent chemoradiotherapy. This sequence was found in a human donor with HPV-associated anogenital cancer. V gene TRBV5-6 combines with J gene TRBJ1-2, with D hard to call. CDR3 region: CASSLGVDFYGYTF. CDR3 DNA: TGTGCCAGCAGCTTGGGGGTGGACTTCTATGGCTACACCTTC. The whole variable domain, filled in from reference TRBV5-6 and TRBJ1-2, reads DAGVTQSPTHLIKTRGQQVTLRCSPKSGHDTVSWYQQALGQGPQFIFQYYEEEERQRGNFPDRFSGHQFPNYSSELNVNALLLGDSALYLCASSLGVDFYGYTFGSGTRLTVV.